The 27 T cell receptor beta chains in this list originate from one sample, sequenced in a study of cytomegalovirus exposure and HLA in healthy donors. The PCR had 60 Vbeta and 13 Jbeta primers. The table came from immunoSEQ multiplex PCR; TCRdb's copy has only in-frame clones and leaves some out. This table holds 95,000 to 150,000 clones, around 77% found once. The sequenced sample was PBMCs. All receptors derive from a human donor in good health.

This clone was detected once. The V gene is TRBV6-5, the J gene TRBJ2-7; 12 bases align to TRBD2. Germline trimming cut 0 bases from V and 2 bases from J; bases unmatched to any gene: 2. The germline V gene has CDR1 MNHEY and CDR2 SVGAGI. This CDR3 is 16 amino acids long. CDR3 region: CASSYSPSGRAYEQYF. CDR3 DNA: TGTGCCAGCAGTTACTCGCCTAGCGGGAGGGCCTACGAGCAGTACTTC.

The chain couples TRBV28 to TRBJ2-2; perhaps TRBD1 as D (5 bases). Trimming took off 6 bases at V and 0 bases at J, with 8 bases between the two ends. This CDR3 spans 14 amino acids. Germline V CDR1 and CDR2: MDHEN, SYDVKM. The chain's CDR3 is CASRPGTNTGELFF. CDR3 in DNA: TGTGCCAGCAGACCAGGGACGAACACCGGGGAGCTGTTTTTT. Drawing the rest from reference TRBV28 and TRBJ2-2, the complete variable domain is DVKVTQSSRYLVKRTGEKVFLECVQDMDHENMFWYRQDPGLGLRLIYFSYDVKMKEKGDIPEGYSVSREKKERFSLILESASTNQTSMYLCASRPGTNTGELFFGEGSRLTVL.

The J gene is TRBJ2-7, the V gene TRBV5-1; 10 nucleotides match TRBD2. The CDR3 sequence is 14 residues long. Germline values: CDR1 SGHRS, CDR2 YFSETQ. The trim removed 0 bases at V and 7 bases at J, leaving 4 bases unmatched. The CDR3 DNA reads TGCGCCAGCAGCTTGGTAGCGGGAGGTAGGGAGCAGTACTTC. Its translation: CASSLVAGGREQYF. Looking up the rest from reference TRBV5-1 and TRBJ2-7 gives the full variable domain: KAGVTQTPRYLIKTRGQQVTLSCSPISGHRSVSWYQQTPGQGLQFLFEYFSETQRNKGNFPGRFSGRQFSNSRSEMNVSTLELGDSALYLCASSLVAGGREQYFGPGTRLTVT.

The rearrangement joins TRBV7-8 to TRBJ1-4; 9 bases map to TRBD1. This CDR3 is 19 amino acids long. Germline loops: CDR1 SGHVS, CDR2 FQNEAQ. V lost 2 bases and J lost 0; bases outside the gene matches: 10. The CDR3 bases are TGTGCCAGCAGCTTACCCTTGACAGGGGGGGGCACAACTAATGAAAAACTGTTTTTT. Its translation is CASSLPLTGGGTTNEKLFF.

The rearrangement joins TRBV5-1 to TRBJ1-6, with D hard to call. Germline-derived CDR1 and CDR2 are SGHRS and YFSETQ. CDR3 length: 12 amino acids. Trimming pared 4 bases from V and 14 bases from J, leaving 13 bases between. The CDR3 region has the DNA TGCGCCAGCAGCCCTTTTGGGGAGACCCTCCACTTT. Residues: CASSPFGETLHF.

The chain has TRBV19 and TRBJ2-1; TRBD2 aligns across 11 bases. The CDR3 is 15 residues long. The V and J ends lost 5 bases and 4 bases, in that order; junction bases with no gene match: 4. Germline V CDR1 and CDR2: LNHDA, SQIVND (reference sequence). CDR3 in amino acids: CASSPGTSGYNEQFF. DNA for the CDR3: TGTGCCAGTAGTCCCGGGACTAGCGGTTACAATGAGCAGTTCTTC. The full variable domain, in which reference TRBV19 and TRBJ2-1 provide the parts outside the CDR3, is DGGITQSPKYLFRKEGQNVTLSCEQNLNHDAMYWYRQDPGQGLRLIYYSQIVNDFQKGDIAEGYSVSREKKESFPLTVTSAQKNPTAFYLCASSPGTSGYNEQFFGPGTRLTVL.

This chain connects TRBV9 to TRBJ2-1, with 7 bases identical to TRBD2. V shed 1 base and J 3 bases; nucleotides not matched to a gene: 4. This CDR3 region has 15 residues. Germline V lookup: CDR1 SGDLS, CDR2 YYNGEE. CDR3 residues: CASSVMSGNYNEQFF. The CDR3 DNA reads TGTGCCAGCAGCGTAATGAGCGGGAACTACAATGAGCAGTTCTTC. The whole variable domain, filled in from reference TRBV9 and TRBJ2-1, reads DSGVTQTPKHLITATGQRVTLRCSPRSGDLSVYWYQQSLDQGLQFLIQYYNGEERAKGNILERFSAQQFPDLHSELNLSSLELGDSALYFCASSVMSGNYNEQFFGPGTRLTVL.

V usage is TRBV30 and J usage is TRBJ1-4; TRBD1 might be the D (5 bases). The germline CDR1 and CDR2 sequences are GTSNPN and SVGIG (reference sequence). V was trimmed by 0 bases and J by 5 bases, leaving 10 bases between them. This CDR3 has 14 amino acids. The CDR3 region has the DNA TGTGCCTGGAGTGTCCCGGGACTGAATGAAAAACTGTTTTTT. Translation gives CAWSVPGLNEKLFF.

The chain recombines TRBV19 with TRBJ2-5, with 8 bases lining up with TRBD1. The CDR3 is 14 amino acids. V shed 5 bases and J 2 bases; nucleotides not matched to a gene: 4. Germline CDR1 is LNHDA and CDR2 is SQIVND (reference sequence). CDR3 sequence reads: CASSPQGAQETQYF. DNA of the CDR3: TGTGCCAGTAGTCCGCAGGGGGCTCAAGAGACCCAGTACTTC.

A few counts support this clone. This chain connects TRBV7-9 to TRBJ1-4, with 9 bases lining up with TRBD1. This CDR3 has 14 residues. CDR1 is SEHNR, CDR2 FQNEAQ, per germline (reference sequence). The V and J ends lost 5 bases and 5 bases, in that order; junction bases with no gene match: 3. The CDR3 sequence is CASSRTGANEKLFF. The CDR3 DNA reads TGTGCCAGCAGCAGGACAGGGGCCAATGAAAAACTGTTTTTT.

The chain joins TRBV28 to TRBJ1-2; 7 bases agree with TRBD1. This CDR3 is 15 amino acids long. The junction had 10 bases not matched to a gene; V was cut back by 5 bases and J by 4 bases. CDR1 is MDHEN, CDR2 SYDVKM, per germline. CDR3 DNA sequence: TGTGCCAGCAGTCAGGCGGACAGGTCGGGCTATGGCTACACCTTC. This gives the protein CASSQADRSGYGYTF.

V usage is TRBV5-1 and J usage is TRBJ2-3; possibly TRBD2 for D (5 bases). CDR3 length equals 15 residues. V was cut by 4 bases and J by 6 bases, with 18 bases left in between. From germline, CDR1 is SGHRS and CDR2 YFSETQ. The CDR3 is CASSPLGRAVDTQYF. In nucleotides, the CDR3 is TGCGCCAGCAGCCCGCTAGGGCGGGCTGTCGATACGCAGTATTTT.

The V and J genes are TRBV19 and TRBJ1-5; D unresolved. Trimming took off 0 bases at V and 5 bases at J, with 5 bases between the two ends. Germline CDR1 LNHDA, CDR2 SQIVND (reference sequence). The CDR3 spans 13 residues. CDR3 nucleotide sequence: TGTGCCAGTAGTATAGATCGAGATCAGCCCCAGCATTTT. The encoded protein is CASSIDRDQPQHF.

The CDR3 sequence is CASSPNGGRGSYEQYF. The CDR3 nucleotides are TGTGCCAGCTCACCCAATGGGGGCAGGGGATCCTACGAGCAGTACTTC. The rearrangement joins TRBV18 to TRBJ2-7; possibly TRBD1 for D (6 bases). The V end was cut by 3 bases, the J end by 1 base, with 16 bases between. The CDR3 is 16 amino acids. The V gene's germline CDR1 is KGHSH and CDR2 LQKENI.

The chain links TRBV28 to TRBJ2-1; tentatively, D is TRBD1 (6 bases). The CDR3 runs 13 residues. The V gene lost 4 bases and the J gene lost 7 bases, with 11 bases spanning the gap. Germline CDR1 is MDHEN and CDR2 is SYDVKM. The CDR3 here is CASSWGLGNEQFF. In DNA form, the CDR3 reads TGTGCCAGCAGTTGGGGGCTGGGGAATGAGCAGTTCTTC.

CDR3 sequence reads: CASSVGSGSGGEQFF. The CDR3 DNA reads TGTGCCAGCAGCGTGGGTAGCGGGAGTGGCGGTGAGCAGTTCTTC. The chain joins TRBV9 to TRBJ2-1, with 9 bases that match TRBD2. The J segment lost 9 bases and the V segment lost 2 bases, leaving 9 bases of the junction unmatched. The CDR3 contains 15 residues. Germline lookup yields CDR1 SGDLS and CDR2 YYNGEE. Filled out from reference TRBV9 and TRBJ2-1, the complete variable domain reads DSGVTQTPKHLITATGQRVTLRCSPRSGDLSVYWYQQSLDQGLQFLIQYYNGEERAKGNILERFSAQQFPDLHSELNLSSLELGDSALYFCASSVGSGSGGEQFFGPGTRLTVL.

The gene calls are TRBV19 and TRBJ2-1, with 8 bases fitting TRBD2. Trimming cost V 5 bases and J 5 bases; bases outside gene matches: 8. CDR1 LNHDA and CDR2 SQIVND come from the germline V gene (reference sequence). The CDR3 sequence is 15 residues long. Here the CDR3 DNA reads TGTGCCAGTAGTCAGCGGGAGATCAGTCACAATGAGCAGTTCTTC. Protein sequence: CASSQREISHNEQFF. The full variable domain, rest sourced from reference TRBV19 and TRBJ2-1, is DGGITQSPKYLFRKEGQNVTLSCEQNLNHDAMYWYRQDPGQGLRLIYYSQIVNDFQKGDIAEGYSVSREKKESFPLTVTSAQKNPTAFYLCASSQREISHNEQFFGPGTRLTVL.

The CDR3 is CASSGTGGRFGDTIYF. DNA of the CDR3: TGTGCCAGCAGCGGGACAGGGGGCCGCTTTGGTGACACCATATATTTT. The V gene is TRBV5-4, the J gene TRBJ1-3; the match to TRBD1 covers 12 bases. V trimming: 4 bases; J trimming: 8 bases; junction bases outside the gene matches: 10. The germline gives CDR1 SGHNT, CDR2 YYREEE (reference sequence). The CDR3 is 16 amino acids.

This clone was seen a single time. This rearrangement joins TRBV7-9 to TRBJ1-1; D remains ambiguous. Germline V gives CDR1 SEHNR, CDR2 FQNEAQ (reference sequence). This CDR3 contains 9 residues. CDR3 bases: TGTACTAAAGTGCCTGAAGCTTTCTTT. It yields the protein CTKVPEAFF. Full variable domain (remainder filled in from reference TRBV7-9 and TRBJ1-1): DTGVSQNPRHKITKRGQNVTFRCDPISEHNRLYWYRQTLGQGPEFLTYFQNEAQLEKSRLLSDRFSAERPKGSFSTLEIQRTEQGDSAMYLCTKVPEAFFGQGTRLTVV.

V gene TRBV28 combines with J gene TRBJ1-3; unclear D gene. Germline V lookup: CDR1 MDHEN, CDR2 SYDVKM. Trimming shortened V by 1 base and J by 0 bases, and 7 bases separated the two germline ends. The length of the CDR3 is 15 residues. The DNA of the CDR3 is TGTGCCAGCAGTTTATCGTCCAGCTCTGGAAACACCATATATTTT. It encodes CASSLSSSSGNTIYF.

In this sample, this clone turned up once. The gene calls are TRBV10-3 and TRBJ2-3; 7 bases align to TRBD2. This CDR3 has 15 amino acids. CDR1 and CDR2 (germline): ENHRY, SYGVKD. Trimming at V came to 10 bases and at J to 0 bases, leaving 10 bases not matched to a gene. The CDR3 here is CATRPGGGSTDTQYF. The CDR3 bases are TGTGCCACCCGTCCTGGCGGGGGTAGCACAGATACGCAGTATTTT.

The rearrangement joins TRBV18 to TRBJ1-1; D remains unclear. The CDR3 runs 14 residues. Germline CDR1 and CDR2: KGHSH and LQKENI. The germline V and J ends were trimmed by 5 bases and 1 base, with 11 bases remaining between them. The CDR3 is CASSSKIQNTEAFF. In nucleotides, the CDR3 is TGTGCCAGCTCATCAAAGATACAGAACACTGAAGCTTTCTTT. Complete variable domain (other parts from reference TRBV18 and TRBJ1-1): NAGVMQNPRHLVRRRGQEARLRCSPMKGHSHVYWYRQLPEEGLKFMVYLQKENIIDESGMPKERFSAEFPKEGPSILRIQQVVRGDSAAYFCASSSKIQNTEAFFGQGTRLTVV.

The chain's CDR3 is CASSPPAGHHYGYTF. As DNA, the CDR3 is TGTGCCAGCAGCCCCCCGGCAGGGCACCACTATGGCTACACCTTC. The chain has TRBV28 and TRBJ1-2; maybe TRBD1 (5 bases). CDR3 length: 15 amino acids. The ends were cut back, 6 bases at V and 3 bases at J, with 17 bases in the middle. Looked up from germline, CDR1 is MDHEN and CDR2 is SYDVKM.

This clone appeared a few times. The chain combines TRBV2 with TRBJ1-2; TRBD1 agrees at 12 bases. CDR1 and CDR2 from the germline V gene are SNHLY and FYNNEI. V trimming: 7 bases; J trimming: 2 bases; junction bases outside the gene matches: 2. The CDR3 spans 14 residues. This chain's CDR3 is CASTGTGGNYGYTF. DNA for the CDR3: TGTGCCAGCACCGGGACAGGGGGCAACTATGGCTACACCTTC.

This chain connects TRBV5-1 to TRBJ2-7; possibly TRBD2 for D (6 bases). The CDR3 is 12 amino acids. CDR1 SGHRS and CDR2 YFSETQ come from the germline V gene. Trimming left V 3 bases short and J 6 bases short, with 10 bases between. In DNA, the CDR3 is TGCGCCAGCAGCTCCGCGGGGCGCGAGCAGTACTTC. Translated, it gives CASSSAGREQYF.

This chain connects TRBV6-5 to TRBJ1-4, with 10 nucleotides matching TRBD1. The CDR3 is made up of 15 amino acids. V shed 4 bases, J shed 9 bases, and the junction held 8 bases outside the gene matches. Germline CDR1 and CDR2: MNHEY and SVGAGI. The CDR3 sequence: CASSFTGTGVQKLFF. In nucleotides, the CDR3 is TGTGCCAGCAGTTTCACCGGGACAGGGGTCCAAAAACTGTTTTTT.

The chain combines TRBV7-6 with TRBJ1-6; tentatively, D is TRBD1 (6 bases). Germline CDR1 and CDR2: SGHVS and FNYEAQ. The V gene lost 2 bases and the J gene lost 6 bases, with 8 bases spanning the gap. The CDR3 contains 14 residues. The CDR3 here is CASSLWTVNSPLHF. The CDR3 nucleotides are TGTGCCAGCAGCTTATGGACAGTTAATTCACCCCTCCACTTT.